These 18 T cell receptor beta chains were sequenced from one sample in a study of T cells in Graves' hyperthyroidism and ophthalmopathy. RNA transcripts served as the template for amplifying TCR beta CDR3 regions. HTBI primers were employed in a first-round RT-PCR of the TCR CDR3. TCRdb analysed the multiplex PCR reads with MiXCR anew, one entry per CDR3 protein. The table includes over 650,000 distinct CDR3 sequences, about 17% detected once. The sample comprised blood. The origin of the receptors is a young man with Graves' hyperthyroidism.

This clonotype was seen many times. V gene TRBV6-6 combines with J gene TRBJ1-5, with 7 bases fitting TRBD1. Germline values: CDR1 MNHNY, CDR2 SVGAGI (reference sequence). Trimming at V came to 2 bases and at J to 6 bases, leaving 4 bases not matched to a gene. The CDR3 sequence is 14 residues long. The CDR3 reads CASSYDRAAQPQHF. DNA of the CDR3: TGTGCCAGCAGTTACGACAGGGCGGCTCAGCCCCAGCATTTT.

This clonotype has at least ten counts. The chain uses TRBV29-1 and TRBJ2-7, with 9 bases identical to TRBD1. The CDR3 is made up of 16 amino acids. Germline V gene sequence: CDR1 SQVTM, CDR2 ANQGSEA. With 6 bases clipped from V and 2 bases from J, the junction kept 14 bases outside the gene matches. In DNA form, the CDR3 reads TGCAGCGTGAGTAGAATTTCCGGGACAGGGACCTACGAGCAGTACTTC. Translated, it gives CSVSRISGTGTYEQYF.

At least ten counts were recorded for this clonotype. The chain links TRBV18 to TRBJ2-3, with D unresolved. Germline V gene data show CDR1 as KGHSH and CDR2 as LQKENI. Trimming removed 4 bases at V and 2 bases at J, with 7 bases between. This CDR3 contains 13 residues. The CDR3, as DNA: TGTGCCAGCTCACAGGGCTACACAGATACGCAGTATTTT. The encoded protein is CASSQGYTDTQYF.

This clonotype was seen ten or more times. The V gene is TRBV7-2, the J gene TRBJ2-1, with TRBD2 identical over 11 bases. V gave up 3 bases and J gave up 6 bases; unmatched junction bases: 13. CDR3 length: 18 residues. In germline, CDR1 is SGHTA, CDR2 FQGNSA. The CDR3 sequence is CASSFIILAGGIGNEQFF. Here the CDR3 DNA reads TGTGCCAGCAGCTTTATAATTCTAGCGGGAGGAATTGGCAATGAGCAGTTCTTC.

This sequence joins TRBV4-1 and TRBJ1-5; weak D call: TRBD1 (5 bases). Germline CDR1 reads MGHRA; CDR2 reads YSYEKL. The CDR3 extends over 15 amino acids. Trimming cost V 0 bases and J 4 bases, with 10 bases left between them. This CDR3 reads CASSQEDTENQPQHF. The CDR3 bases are TGCGCCAGCAGCCAAGAGGACACAGAAAATCAGCCCCAGCATTTT.

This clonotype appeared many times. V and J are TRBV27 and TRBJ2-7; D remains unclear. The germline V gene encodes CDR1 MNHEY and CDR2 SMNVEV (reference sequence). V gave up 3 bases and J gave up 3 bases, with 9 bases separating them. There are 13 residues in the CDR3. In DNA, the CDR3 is TGTGCCAGCAGTTTTGGCAGAAACTACGAGCAGTACTTC. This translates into CASSFGRNYEQYF.

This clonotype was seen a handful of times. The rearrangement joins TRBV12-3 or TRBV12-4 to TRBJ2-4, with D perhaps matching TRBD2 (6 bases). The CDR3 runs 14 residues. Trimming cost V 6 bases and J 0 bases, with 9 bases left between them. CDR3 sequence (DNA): TGTGCCAGCAGGGGACTGGGAGCCAAAAACATTCAGTACTTC. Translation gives CASRGLGAKNIQYF.

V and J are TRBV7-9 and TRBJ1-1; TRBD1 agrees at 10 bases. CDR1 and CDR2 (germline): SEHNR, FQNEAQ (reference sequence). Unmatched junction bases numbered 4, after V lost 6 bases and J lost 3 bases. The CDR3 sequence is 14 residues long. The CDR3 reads CASRGQGRYTEAFF. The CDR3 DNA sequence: TGTGCCAGCAGGGGACAGGGGCGGTACACTGAAGCTTTCTTT.

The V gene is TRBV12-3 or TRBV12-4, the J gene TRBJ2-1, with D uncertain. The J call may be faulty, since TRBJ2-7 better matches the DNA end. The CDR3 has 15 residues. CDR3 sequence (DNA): TGTGCCAGCACCTTCCCCGGAGTCCCCTACAATGAGCAGTACTTC. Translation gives CASTFPGVPYNEQYF.

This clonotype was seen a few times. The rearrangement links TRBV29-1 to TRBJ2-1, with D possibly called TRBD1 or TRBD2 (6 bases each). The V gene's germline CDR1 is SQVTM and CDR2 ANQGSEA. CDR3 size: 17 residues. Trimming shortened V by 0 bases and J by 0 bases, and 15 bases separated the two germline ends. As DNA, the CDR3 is TGCAGCGTTGAAGATCCGCTAGGGGGGAGCTCCTACAATGAGCAGTTCTTC. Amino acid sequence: CSVEDPLGGSSYNEQFF.

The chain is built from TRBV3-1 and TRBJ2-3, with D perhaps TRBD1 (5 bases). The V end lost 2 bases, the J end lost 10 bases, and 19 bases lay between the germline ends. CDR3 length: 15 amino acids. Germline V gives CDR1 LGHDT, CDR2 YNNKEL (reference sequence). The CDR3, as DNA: TGTGCCAGCAGCCAAAACGAAGAAGGGGTAATTCCGCAGTATTTT. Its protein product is CASSQNEEGVIPQYF.

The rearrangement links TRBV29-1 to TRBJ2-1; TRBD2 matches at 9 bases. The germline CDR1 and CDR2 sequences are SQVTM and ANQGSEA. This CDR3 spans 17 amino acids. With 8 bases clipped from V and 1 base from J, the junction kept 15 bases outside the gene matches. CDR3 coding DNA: TGCAGCCTCTTGAGCCACACAGCGGGAGGTTCCTACAATGAGCAGTTCTTC. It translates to CSLLSHTAGGSYNEQFF.

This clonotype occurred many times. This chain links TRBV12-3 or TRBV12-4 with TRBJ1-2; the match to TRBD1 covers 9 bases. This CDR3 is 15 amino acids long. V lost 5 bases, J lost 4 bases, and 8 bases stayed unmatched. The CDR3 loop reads CASSAPGQGLYGYTF. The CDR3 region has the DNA TGTGCCAGCAGTGCCCCGGGACAGGGACTCTATGGCTACACCTTC.

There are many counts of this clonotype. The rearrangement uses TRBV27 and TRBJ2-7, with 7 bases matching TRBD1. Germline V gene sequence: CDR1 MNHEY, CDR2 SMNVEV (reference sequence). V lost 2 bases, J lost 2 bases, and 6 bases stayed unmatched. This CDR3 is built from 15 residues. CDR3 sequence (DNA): TGTGCCAGCAGTTTAAGGGGGCGTCCCACCTACGAGCAGTACTTC. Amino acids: CASSLRGRPTYEQYF.

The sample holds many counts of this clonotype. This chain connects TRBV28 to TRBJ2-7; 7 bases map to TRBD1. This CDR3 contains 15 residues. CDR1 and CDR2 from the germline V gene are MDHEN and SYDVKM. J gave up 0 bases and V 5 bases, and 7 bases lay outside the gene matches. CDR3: CASSPLRDSSYEQYF. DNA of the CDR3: TGTGCCAGCAGTCCCCTCCGGGACAGCTCCTACGAGCAGTACTTC.

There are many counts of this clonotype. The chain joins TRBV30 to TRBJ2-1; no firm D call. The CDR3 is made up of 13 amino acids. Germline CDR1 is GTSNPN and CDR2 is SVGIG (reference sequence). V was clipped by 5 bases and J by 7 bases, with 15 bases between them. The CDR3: CAWDSTSLNEQFF. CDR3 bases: TGTGCCTGGGACTCGACGAGTTTGAATGAGCAGTTCTTC.

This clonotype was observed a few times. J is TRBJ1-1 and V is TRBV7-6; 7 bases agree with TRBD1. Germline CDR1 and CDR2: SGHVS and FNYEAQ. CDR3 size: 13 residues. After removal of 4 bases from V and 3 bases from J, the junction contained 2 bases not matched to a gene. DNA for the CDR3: TGTGCCAGCAGCTCGGGACAGCACACTGAAGCTTTCTTT. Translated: CASSSGQHTEAFF.

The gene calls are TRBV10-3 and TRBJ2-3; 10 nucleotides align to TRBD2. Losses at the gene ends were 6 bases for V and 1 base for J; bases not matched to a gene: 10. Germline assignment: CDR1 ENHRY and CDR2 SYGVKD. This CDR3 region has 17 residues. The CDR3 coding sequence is TGTGCCATCAGGGCTAGCGGGAGTGGGGTCGGCACAGATACGCAGTATTTT. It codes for CAIRASGSGVGTDTQYF.